The rows below give T cell receptor beta chains drawn from one sample of a study of T cell repertoires in aging, cancer and after chemotherapy. A single record per CDR3 protein comes from TCRdb applying MiXCR to the multiplex PCR reads. Of over 9,000 distinct CDR3 sequences in the sample, roughly a quarter were seen once. The sample consisted of blood. The receptors stem from a human donor in good health. Both conserved end residues are part of each CDR3. The order of the fields is V gene, clone size, D gene, J gene, CDR3 protein, CDR3 DNA. D genes are given only for firm matches. Clone size is given for some rows only: seen once, a few or many times, or a class if the clone is expanded.

>TRBV7-2|-|-|TRBJ1-5
CASSLYSGSNQPQHF
TGTGCCAGCAGCTTATACTCCGGTTCCAATCAGCCCCAGCATTTT
>TRBV6-5|medium-sized|-|TRBJ2-7
CASSPGQPASYEQYF
TGTGCCAGCAGCCCCGGACAGCCCGCATCCTACGAGCAGTACTTC
>TRBV30|medium-sized|-|TRBJ1-3
CAWSVRAFSGNTIYF
TGTGCCTGGAGTGTGAGGGCATTCTCTGGAAACACCATATATTTT
>TRBV14|-|-|TRBJ2-3
CASSLLDTQYF
TGTGCCAGCAGCCTTTTAGATACGCAGTATTTT
>TRBV19|-|-|TRBJ2-3
CASRPAGTDTQYF
TGTGCCAGCAGGCCGGCGGGCACAGATACGCAGTATTTT
>TRBV5-4|medium-sized|-|TRBJ1-6
CASSGAGLTNSPLHF
TGTGCCAGCAGCGGAGCGGGACTGACGAATTCACCCCTCCACTTT
>TRBV5-1|few|TRBD1|TRBJ2-2
CASSLAQGAHGELFF
TGCGCCAGCAGCTTGGCTCAGGGGGCTCACGGGGAGCTGTTTTTT
>TRBV20-1|few|-|TRBJ2-3
CSASFGDTQYF
TGCAGTGCTAGCTTTGGAGATACGCAGTATTTT
>TRBV7-9|-|-|TRBJ2-3
CASSFRASGTDTQYF
TGTGCCAGCAGCTTTCGTGCCTCGGGAACAGATACGCAGTATTTT
>TRBV2|once|-|TRBJ1-2
CASSITKQGGGYTF
TGTGCCAGCAGCATCACTAAACAGGGTGGGGGCTACACCTTC
>TRBV5-5|-|TRBD1|TRBJ1-1
CASSPTGTGDTEAFF
TGCGCCAGCAGCCCAACCGGGACAGGCGACACTGAAGCTTTCTTT
>TRBV5-4|-|-|TRBJ2-3
CATQDGQGPRTDTQYF
TGTGCCACGCAAGATGGTCAGGGCCCCCGCACAGATACGCAGTATTTT
>TRBV30|few|TRBD2|TRBJ2-3
CAWSVIAGGTDTQYF
TGTGCCTGGAGTGTGATAGCGGGGGGCACAGATACGCAGTATTTT
>TRBV5-1|few|TRBD2|TRBJ2-1
CASSLEAGVAYNEQFF
TGCGCCAGCAGCTTGGAGGCGGGGGTGGCCTACAATGAGCAGTTCTTC
>TRBV10-3|medium-sized|-|TRBJ2-7
CATLGEAYEQYF
TGTGCCACCCTGGGCGAGGCCTACGAGCAGTACTTC
>TRBV29-1|medium-sized|-|TRBJ2-3
CSVGPRLSTDTQYF
TGCAGCGTGGGACCTCGTCTGAGCACAGATACGCAGTATTTT
>TRBV6-5|medium-sized|-|TRBJ1-2
CASSTYPGHYGYTF
TGTGCCAGCAGTACTTACCCCGGCCACTATGGCTACACCTTC
>TRBV19|-|-|TRBJ1-1
CASSTSRVGRQNTEAFF
TGTGCCAGTAGTACTAGTCGGGTGGGGCGCCAGAACACTGAAGCTTTCTTT
>TRBV20-1|few|-|TRBJ2-5
CSARYGKETQYF
TGCAGTGCTAGATACGGGAAAGAGACCCAGTACTTC
>TRBV4-1|few|-|TRBJ1-3
CASSQDWGNTIYF
TGCGCCAGCAGCCAAGATTGGGGAAACACCATATATTTT
>TRBV20-1|-|TRBD2|TRBJ2-5
CSARGGSGEETQYF
TGCAGTGCTAGAGGGGGTAGCGGGGAAGAGACCCAGTACTTC
>TRBV6-5|medium-sized|-|TRBJ2-3
CASSYQASVSDTQYF
TGTGCCAGCAGTTACCAGGCTAGCGTGTCAGATACGCAGTATTTT
>TRBV5-6|medium-sized|TRBD2|TRBJ2-5
CASSTTRTSGGVETQYF
TGTGCCAGCAGCACCACGCGGACTAGCGGGGGCGTAGAGACCCAGTACTTC
>TRBV5-6|medium-sized|-|TRBJ1-2
CASSPGRNYGYTF
TGTGCCAGCAGTCCGGGCCGTAACTATGGCTACACCTTC
>TRBV5-6|few|-|TRBJ1-5
CASSLSRGGQPQHF
TGTGCCAGCAGCTTGTCAAGGGGCGGTCAGCCCCAGCATTTT
>TRBV12-3/TRBV12-4|few|-|TRBJ2-5
CASSSATGEGKTQYF
TGTGCCAGCAGTTCGGCTACAGGGGAGGGGAAGACCCAGTACTTC
>TRBV4-3|few|-|TRBJ2-7
CASSQDPKYEQYF
TGCGCCAGCAGCCAAGACCCCAAGTACGAGCAGTACTTC
>TRBV5-4|-|TRBD1|TRBJ2-5
CASSPGQGARVTQYF
TGTGCCAGCAGCCCGGGACAGGGGGCGCGGGTAACCCAGTACTTC
>TRBV10-3|-|-|TRBJ2-7
CAISESLGESSYEQYF
TGTGCCATCAGTGAGTCGTTGGGGGAGAGCTCCTACGAGCAGTACTTC
>TRBV19|-|-|TRBJ1-5
CARLALGQPQHF
TGTGCCAGGCTTGCCCTGGGGCAGCCCCAGCATTTT
>TRBV25-1|-|-|TRBJ1-4
CASGVLGTPEGANEKLFF
TGTGCCAGCGGTGTTTTAGGGACTCCTGAGGGGGCTAATGAAAAACTGTTTTTT
>TRBV6-5|medium-sized|-|TRBJ1-6
CASSTHRDGNSPLHF
TGTGCCAGCAGTACCCACCGGGACGGTAATTCACCCCTCCACTTT
>TRBV27|medium-sized|TRBD1|TRBJ2-7
CASSLKDRGYEQYF
TGTGCCAGCAGTTTAAAGGACAGGGGCTACGAGCAGTACTTC
>TRBV7-2|-|-|TRBJ1-3
CASTQSRPLPSGNTIYF
TGTGCCAGCACCCAATCGCGCCCCCTACCCTCTGGAAACACCATATATTTT
>TRBV28|few|TRBD1|TRBJ2-5
CASSSYLDRGQETQYF
TGTGCCAGCAGCTCCTACCTGGACAGGGGCCAAGAGACCCAGTACTTC
>TRBV20-1|-|TRBD1|TRBJ2-1
CSATKGASYNEQFF
TGCAGTGCTACTAAGGGGGCTTCCTACAATGAGCAGTTCTTC
>TRBV20-1|medium-sized|-|TRBJ1-2
CKTRFNYGYTF
TGCAAAACCAGGTTTAACTATGGCTACACCTTC
>TRBV18|-|-|TRBJ2-3
CASSPNTRTDTQYF
TGTGCCAGCTCACCGAACACCCGCACAGATACGCAGTATTTT
>TRBV5-5|medium-sized|-|TRBJ2-5
CASSLSPSGTETQYF
TGTGCCAGCAGCTTAAGCCCCTCAGGGACGGAGACCCAGTACTTC
>TRBV7-2|medium-sized|TRBD2|TRBJ2-7
CASSLVAGGNYEQYF
TGTGCCAGCAGCTTAGTGGCGGGGGGGAACTACGAGCAGTACTTC
>TRBV5-1|-|-|TRBJ2-1
CASSPVPGGETYNEQFF
TGCGCCAGCAGCCCGGTACCCGGCGGGGAAACCTACAATGAGCAGTTCTTC
>TRBV20-1|few|-|TRBJ2-2
CSAWGGGTGELFF
TGCAGTGCATGGGGAGGGGGCACCGGGGAGCTGTTTTTT
>TRBV19|few|-|TRBJ1-4
CASSIGDRSNEKLFF
TGTGCCAGTAGTATCGGTGATCGATCTAATGAAAAACTGTTTTTT
>TRBV19|-|-|TRBJ2-4
CASSWSWAPNIQYF
TGTGCCAGTAGTTGGTCGTGGGCCCCAAACATTCAGTACTTC
>TRBV6-2/TRBV6-3|few|TRBD1|TRBJ2-5
CASSWDSARVTQYF
TGTGCCAGCAGTTGGGACAGTGCACGGGTGACCCAGTACTTC
>TRBV27|few|-|TRBJ1-2
CASSKRGGDGYTF
TGTGCCAGCAGTAAGAGGGGCGGGGATGGCTACACCTTC
>TRBV19|few|-|TRBJ1-5
CASSGGGARNQPQHF
TGTGCCAGTAGTGGGGGCGGAGCACGGAATCAGCCCCAGCATTTT
>TRBV11-2|medium-sized|-|TRBJ2-3
CASSHSTDTQYF
TGTGCCAGCAGCCACAGCACAGATACGCAGTATTTT
>TRBV5-4|-|-|TRBJ1-1
CASSPEGEALEAFF
TGTGCCAGCAGCCCAGAAGGCGAGGCTCTCGAAGCTTTCTTT
>TRBV4-3|-|-|TRBJ1-2
CASSQDYRFNYGYTF
TGCGCCAGCAGCCAAGATTACAGGTTTAACTATGGCTACACCTTC
>TRBV20-1|medium-sized|-|TRBJ2-1
CSARGDNEQFF
TGCAGTGCTAGGGGGGACAATGAGCAGTTCTTC
>TRBV7-9|-|TRBD1|TRBJ1-2
CAVSQGDYGYTF
TGTGCCGTATCCCAGGGGGACTATGGCTACACCTTC
>TRBV7-2|few|-|TRBJ1-2
CASSHRQAYGYTF
TGTGCCAGCAGCCATCGACAGGCCTATGGCTACACCTTC
>TRBV6-1|few|-|TRBJ2-5
CASIWSGRSETQYF
TGTGCCAGCATATGGAGTGGCAGGTCAGAGACCCAGTACTTC
>TRBV6-1|-|TRBD1|TRBJ2-6
CASSERDRTLGANVLTF
TGTGCCAGCAGTGAACGGGACAGGACTCTGGGGGCCAACGTCCTGACTTTC
>TRBV6-5|few|TRBD2|TRBJ2-3
CASSYRGEVTDTQYF
TGTGCCAGCAGTTACCGGGGGGAGGTTACAGATACGCAGTATTTT
>TRBV27|medium-sized|TRBD1|TRBJ1-6
CASSSLGQGGTPLHF
TGTGCCAGCAGTTCCCTGGGACAGGGTGGAACACCCCTCCACTTT
>TRBV18|-|-|TRBJ1-5
CASSPPLGQGNQPQHF
TGTGCCAGCTCACCACCGCTTGGGCAGGGGAATCAGCCCCAGCATTTT